The sequence of this TCR gamma chain was determined in a study of human gamma delta and Vdelta1 T cells. The CDR3 is 11 residues long. Per the germline V gene, CDR1 is VENAVY and CDR2 is YDSYNSRV. The V gene end was trimmed by 6 bases and the J gene end by 9 bases; junction bases not matched to a gene: 8. This clone was detected a few times. Its antigen remains unidentified. Study results and caveats: Acute myeloid leukemia was reportedly broadly targeted by polyclonal Delta One T cells.

TCRdb fed the PCR reads into CATT to redo clone calling. The sample lists thousands of gamma-chain clones, around a third occurring once. Sequencing was done on a sample of Vdelta1 gamma-delta T cells from blood grown in culture (DOT cells). This receptor was taken from a human donor in good health. The rearrangement links TRGV8 to TRGJ1 or TRGJ2. The CDR3: CATWSSSKKLF. CDR3 DNA: TGTGCCACCTGGTCATCTTCTAAGAAACTCTTT.